This T cell receptor (beta chain) is drawn from a study of monozygotic twins with inflammatory bowel disease. Study-level results: The results supported no single strong signal or clonotype associated with IBD.

TCRdb reprocessed the 5' RACE reads; each CDR3 protein has one entry and no DNA is given. The sample table sets out approximately 380,000 distinct CDR3 sequences. For this clonotype: Its target is unknown.

Germline CDR1 is MGHRA and CDR2 is YSYEKL. The CDR3 has 16 amino acids. The sequenced material came from blood. V is TRBV4-1 and J is TRBJ1-2; TCRdb returns TRBD1, unconfirmable since there is no DNA. This clonotype was obtained from a human donor with ulcerative colitis or Crohn's disease, or a healthy co-twin of an affected twin (not recorded which). The CDR3 protein is CASSQATGSSWGGYTF.